This TCR beta chain comes out of a study of shared clonotypes between healthy human individuals. In regard to this clone: Its antigen is unidentified.

The repertoire was sequenced with immunoSEQ multiplex PCR; TCRdb's copy has only in-frame clones and lacks some. Here the sample spans 470,000 or so clones, 78% being singletons. The germline gives CDR1 SGHTA, CDR2 FQGNSA. The CDR3 is made up of 15 amino acids. The V end was cut by 1 base, the J end by 8 bases, with 15 bases between. Whole-study findings and limits: Blood was the sole source, and tissue repertoires probably differ.

The V gene is TRBV7-2, the J gene TRBJ1-5, with D hard to call. Source material: PBMCs. The receptor's source is a woman aged 40 to 50 in good health. Some clones in this sample may be carry-over from other donors' samples. The CDR3 reads CASSLVHHIAEPQHF. In DNA form, the CDR3 reads TGTGCCAGCAGCTTAGTACATCACATAGCGGAGCCCCAGCATTTT.